Listed here is a single T cell receptor (beta chain). The data originate from a study of blood T cell repertoires in COVID-19. Study summary: Nucleic acid was either cDNA or gDNA, and it came from T cells, B-cell-depleted T cells, or PBMCs.

Sequencing was performed with immunoSEQ multiplex PCR; in TCRdb, only in-frame clones are kept and a portion is missing. The sample records 350,000 to 450,000 clones, about 87% being singletons. V shed 3 bases and J 6 bases; nucleotides not matched to a gene: 12. Germline values: CDR1 KGHSH, CDR2 LQKENI. The CDR3 spans 16 residues. Enrolled during active infection, Seattle patients were then followed longitudinally. Specimen: peripheral blood. The chain has TRBV18 and TRBJ1-2; TRBD1 aligns across 8 bases. This TCR derives from a woman in her sixties or seventies with COVID-19, enrolled during active disease. CDR3 amino acids: CASSPVPDRGGNGYTF. DNA for the CDR3: TGTGCCAGCTCACCGGTCCCCGACAGGGGAGGGAATGGCTACACCTTC.